This is a list of T cell receptor beta chains from one sample in a study of metastatic and nonmetastatic thyroid tumors. With MiXCR, TCRdb called clones anew from the PCR reads. The table includes almost 4,000 clones, approximately 35% detected once. The source material was tumor tissue. The source is a female donor with papillary thyroid cancer or a benign thyroid nodule (not recorded which). Some clones in this sample may be carry-over from other donors' samples. The CDR3 runs from the conserved cysteine through the conserved F or W. The D gene is left open where the match is weak. Clone size appears in some rows only: once, few, many, or a class for an expanded clone.

CDR3nt,CDR3aa,abundance,j_gene,v_gene,d_gene
TGTGCCAGCAGTTTACGGGGCAACTATGGCTACACCTTC,CASSLRGNYGYTF,-,TRBJ1-2,TRBV27,-
TGTGCCAGCAACTATCCGGGGGGTGGCTACACCTTC,CASNYPGGGYTF,-,TRBJ1-2,TRBV12-3/TRBV12-4,-
TGTGCCAGCAGAGGACTAGCTGACTACAATGAGCAGTTCTTC,CASRGLADYNEQFF,-,TRBJ2-1,TRBV2,TRBD2
TGTGCCAGCAGCCAACAGGGTGCCGGGGAGCTGTTTTTT,CASSQQGAGELFF,-,TRBJ2-2,TRBV6-4,-
TGTGCCAGCAGCGAATCAGCGGGACTAGCCTACGAGCAGTACTTC,CASSESAGLAYEQYF,-,TRBJ2-7,TRBV7-2,TRBD2
TGTGCCACCAGCAGAGATATCGGGGCCCCCCTTGGCTACACCTTC,CATSRDIGAPLGYTF,few,TRBJ1-2,TRBV15,-
TGTGCCAGCAGCAGAGGGACAGGGAACGCTGAAGCTTTCTTT,CASSRGTGNAEAFF,-,TRBJ1-1,TRBV11-2,TRBD1
TGTGCCAGCTCGCCCCAAATGAACACTGAAGCTTTCTTT,CASSPQMNTEAFF,-,TRBJ1-1,TRBV18,-
TGTGCCAGCAGAATCACCGGGGGCAGCACAGGCGAGCAGTACTTC,CASRITGGSTGEQYF,few,TRBJ2-7,TRBV19,-
TGTGCCAGTACCGGACAGGGGGCATGGGAGACCCAGTACTTC,CASTGQGAWETQYF,-,TRBJ2-5,TRBV2,TRBD1
TGCAGTGCTTCCCGAACCCCTAACTATGGCTACACCTTC,CSASRTPNYGYTF,-,TRBJ1-2,TRBV20-1,-
TGTGCCAGCAGTTCCCCGGACAGGGTCCTGTTTTTT,CASSSPDRVLFF,few,TRBJ2-2,TRBV28,TRBD1
TGTGCCAGCGGGCGGGGACCTAACTATGGCTACACCTTC,CASGRGPNYGYTF,few,TRBJ1-2,TRBV6-1,-
TGTGCCAGCCGCCCTCAGCTTGGGTTTCTAAATGAGCAGTTCTTC,CASRPQLGFLNEQFF,-,TRBJ2-1,TRBV11-2,-
TGTGCCACCAGTGATTTGCAGGGGAGGGACACCGGGGAGCTGTTTTTT,CATSDLQGRDTGELFF,-,TRBJ2-2,TRBV24-1,-
TGTGCCAGCAGTCAAACATTCAACCCCTCCTACGAGCAGTACTTC,CASSQTFNPSYEQYF,few,TRBJ2-7,TRBV27,-
TGCGCCAGCAGCTTGGTGGGAGCCGGAGATTCACCCCTCCACTTT,CASSLVGAGDSPLHF,once,TRBJ1-6,TRBV5-1,-
TGTGCCAGCAGCTTAGGTACGGTGAACACTGAAGCTTTCTTT,CASSLGTVNTEAFF,-,TRBJ1-1,TRBV7-2,-
TGTGCCAGCAGCTTAGCGGCAGGGGGCGAGCAGTACTTC,CASSLAAGGEQYF,-,TRBJ2-7,TRBV7-6,TRBD1
TGTGCCAGCAGTGTTGTCAGGGGAAGCTCTGGAAACACCATATATTTT,CASSVVRGSSGNTIYF,-,TRBJ1-3,TRBV6-1,-
TGTGCCAGCAGTCTCGACCAATCCATGGTGGGGGAGCAGTTCTTC,CASSLDQSMVGEQFF,few,TRBJ2-1,TRBV28,-
TGTGCCACTAGACTAGCGGGGGCCCGGGGGGATACGCAGTATTTT,CATRLAGARGDTQYF,-,TRBJ2-3,TRBV10-3,TRBD2
TGTGCCAGCAGGGTCCTAGCCAAAAACATTCAGTACTTC,CASRVLAKNIQYF,-,TRBJ2-4,TRBV28,-
TGTGCCAGCAGTATAGCGGGAGGGTACGAGCAGTACTTC,CASSIAGGYEQYF,few,TRBJ2-7,TRBV27,TRBD2
TGTGCCAGCGCGGGACACCCCTCCTACGAGCAGTACTTC,CASAGHPSYEQYF,-,TRBJ2-7,TRBV6-1,-
TGTGCCAGCAGTTACTTTAGCAGGAGAGTTACTGGCTACACCTTC,CASSYFSRRVTGYTF,-,TRBJ1-2,TRBV6-5,-
TGTGCCAGCAGTCAAAGACAGGTTGGGGGCTACACCTTC,CASSQRQVGGYTF,few,TRBJ1-2,TRBV28,-
TGCAGTGCCCTGACAGGGGGCGCAGGGACTGAAGCTTTCTTT,CSALTGGAGTEAFF,-,TRBJ1-1,TRBV20-1,TRBD1
TGTGCCAGTAAGGCCGGGACAGGGTCCTACGAGCAGTACTTC,CASKAGTGSYEQYF,-,TRBJ2-7,TRBV19,TRBD1
TGTGCCAGCAGCGGGACGGCGAACACCGGGGAGCTGTTTTTT,CASSGTANTGELFF,-,TRBJ2-2,TRBV6-1,-
TGTGCCAGCAGCTTTCTGACAGGGGGTAATGAGCAGTTCTTC,CASSFLTGGNEQFF,-,TRBJ2-1,TRBV7-6,TRBD1
TGTGCCAGCAGTTCCCCAGGGGGCTACGAGCAGTACTTC,CASSSPGGYEQYF,few,TRBJ2-7,TRBV27,TRBD1
TGTGCCAGCAGCCCCGGAGGGGAGAAGGCAGATACGCAGTATTTT,CASSPGGEKADTQYF,-,TRBJ2-3,TRBV6-2/TRBV6-3,-
TGTGCCAGCAGAATGGAGGGAGTCGGCTACACCTTC,CASRMEGVGYTF,few,TRBJ1-2,TRBV28,-
TGTGCTAGTGGTTTTTTAACTGACGGGCGCGGGCAGTTCTTC,CASGFLTDGRGQFF,-,TRBJ2-1,TRBV12-5,-
TGTGCCAGCAGCTTAGTTGTGTTCACAGATACGCAGTATTTT,CASSLVVFTDTQYF,-,TRBJ2-3,TRBV7-8,-
TGTGCCTGGAGTATATCAGGTTCGACCGGCTACACCTTC,CAWSISGSTGYTF,-,TRBJ1-2,TRBV30,-
TGTGCCAGCAGTTACTCAGCGGGGGGCACTGAAGCTTTCTTT,CASSYSAGGTEAFF,-,TRBJ1-1,TRBV6-2/TRBV6-3,-
TGTGCCAGCAGGTACAAACTAGCGCACACGAACACCGGGGAGCTGTTTTTT,CASRYKLAHTNTGELFF,few,TRBJ2-2,TRBV6-2/TRBV6-3,TRBD2
TGCGCCAGCAGCTGGGGGCCAGCGGGAGGGAGAGATGAGCAGTTCTTC,CASSWGPAGGRDEQFF,-,TRBJ2-1,TRBV5-1,TRBD2
TGTGCCAGCAGCTTAGGCGGGGTAAGCTCCTACAATGAGCAGTTCTTC,CASSLGGVSSYNEQFF,-,TRBJ2-1,TRBV11-2,-